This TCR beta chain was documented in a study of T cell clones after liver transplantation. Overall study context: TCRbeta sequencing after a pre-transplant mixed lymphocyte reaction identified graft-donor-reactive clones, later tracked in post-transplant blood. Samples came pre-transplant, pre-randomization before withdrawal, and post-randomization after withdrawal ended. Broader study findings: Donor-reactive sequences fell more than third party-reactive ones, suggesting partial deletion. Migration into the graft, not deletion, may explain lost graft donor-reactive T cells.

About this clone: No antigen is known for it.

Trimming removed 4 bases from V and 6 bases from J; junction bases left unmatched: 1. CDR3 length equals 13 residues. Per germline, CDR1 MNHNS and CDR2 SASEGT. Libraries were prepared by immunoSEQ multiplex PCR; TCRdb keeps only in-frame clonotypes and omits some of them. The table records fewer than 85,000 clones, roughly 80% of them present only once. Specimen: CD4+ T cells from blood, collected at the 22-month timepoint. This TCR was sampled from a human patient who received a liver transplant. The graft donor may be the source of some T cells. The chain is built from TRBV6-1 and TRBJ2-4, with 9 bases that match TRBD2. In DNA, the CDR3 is TGTGCCAGCAGTGGCGGGAGGGCAAACATTCAGTACTTC. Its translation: CASSGGRANIQYF.